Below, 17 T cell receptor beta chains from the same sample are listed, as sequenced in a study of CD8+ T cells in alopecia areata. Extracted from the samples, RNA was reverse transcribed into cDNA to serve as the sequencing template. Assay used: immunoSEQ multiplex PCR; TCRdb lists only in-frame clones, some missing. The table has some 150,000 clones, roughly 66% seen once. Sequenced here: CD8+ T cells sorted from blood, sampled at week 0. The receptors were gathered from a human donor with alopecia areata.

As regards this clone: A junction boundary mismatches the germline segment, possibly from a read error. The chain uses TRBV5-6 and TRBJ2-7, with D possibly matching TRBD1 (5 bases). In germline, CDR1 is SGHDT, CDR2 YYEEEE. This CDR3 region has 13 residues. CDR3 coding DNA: TGTGCCAGCAGCCGAGACAGTTCCTACGAGCAGTGCTTC. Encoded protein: CASSRDSSYEQCF.

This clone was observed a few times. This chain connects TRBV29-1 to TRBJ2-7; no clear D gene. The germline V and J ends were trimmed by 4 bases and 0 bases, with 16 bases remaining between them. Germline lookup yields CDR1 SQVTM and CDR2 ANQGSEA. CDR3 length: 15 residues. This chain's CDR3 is CSVAEWRASSYEQYF. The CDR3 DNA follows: TGCAGCGTTGCCGAGTGGCGTGCAAGCTCCTACGAGCAGTACTTC.

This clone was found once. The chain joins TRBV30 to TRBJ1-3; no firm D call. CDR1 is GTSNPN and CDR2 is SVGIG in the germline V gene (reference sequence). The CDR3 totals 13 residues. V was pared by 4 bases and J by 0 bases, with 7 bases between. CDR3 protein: CAWTDPSGNTIYF. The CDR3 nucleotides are TGTGCCTGGACTGACCCCTCTGGAAACACCATATATTTT.

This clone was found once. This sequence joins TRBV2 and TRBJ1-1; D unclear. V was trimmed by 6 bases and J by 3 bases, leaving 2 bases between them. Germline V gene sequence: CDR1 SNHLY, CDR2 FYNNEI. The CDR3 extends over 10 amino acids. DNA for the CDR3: TGTGCCAGCAGCGACACTGAAGCTTTCTTT. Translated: CASSDTEAFF.

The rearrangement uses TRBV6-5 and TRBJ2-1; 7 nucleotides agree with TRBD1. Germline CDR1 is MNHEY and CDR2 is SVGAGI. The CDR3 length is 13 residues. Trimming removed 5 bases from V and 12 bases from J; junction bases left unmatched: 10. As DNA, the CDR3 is TGTGCCAGCAGTCGCGATGGCAGGGGGTCGCAGTTCTTC. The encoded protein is CASSRDGRGSQFF.

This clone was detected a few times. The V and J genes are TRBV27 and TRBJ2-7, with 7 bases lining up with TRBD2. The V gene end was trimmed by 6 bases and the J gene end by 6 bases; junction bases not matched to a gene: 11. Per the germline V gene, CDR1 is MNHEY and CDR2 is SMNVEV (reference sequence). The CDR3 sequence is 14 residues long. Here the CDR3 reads CASSQSGAFSEQYF. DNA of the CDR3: TGTGCCAGCAGCCAAAGCGGGGCCTTCAGCGAGCAGTACTTC.

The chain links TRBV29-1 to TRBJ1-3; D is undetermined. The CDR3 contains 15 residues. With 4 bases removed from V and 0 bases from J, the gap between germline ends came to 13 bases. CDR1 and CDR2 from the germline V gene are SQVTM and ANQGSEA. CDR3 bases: TGCAGCGTTGGGGGTCACGGAAACTCTGGAAACACCATATATTTT. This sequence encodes CSVGGHGNSGNTIYF.

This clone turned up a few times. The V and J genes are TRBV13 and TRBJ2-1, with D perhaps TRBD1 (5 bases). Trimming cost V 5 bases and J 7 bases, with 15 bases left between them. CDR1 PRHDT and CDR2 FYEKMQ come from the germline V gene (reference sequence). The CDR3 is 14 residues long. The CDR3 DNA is TGTGCCAGCAGCCCCGAGTCAGGGAAAAATGAGCAGTTCTTC. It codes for CASSPESGKNEQFF.

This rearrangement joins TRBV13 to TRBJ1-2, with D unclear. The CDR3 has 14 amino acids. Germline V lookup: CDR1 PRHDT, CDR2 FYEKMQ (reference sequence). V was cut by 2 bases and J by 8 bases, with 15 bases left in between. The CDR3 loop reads CASSLRPPSSGYTF. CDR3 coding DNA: TGTGCCAGCAGCTTACGGCCACCTAGCAGCGGCTACACCTTC.

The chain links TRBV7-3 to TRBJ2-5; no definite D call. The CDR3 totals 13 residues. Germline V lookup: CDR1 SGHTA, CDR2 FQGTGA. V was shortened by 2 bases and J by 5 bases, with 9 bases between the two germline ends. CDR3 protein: CASSLLVRETQYF. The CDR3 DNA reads TGTGCCAGCAGCTTACTAGTACGGGAGACCCAGTACTTC.

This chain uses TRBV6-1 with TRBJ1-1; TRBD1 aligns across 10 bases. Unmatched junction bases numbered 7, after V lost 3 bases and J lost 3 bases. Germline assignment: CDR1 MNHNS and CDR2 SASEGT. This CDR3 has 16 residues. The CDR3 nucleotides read TGTGCCAGCAGTGACCCGACAGGGGGCCTGTACACTGAAGCTTTCTTT. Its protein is CASSDPTGGLYTEAFF.

This CDR3 is CASSYGIADREETQYF. CDR3 nucleotides: TGTGCCAGCAGTTACGGAATAGCGGACAGGGAAGAGACCCAGTACTTC. J is TRBJ2-5 and V is TRBV6-5; 8 bases are shared with TRBD1. This CDR3 has 16 amino acids. CDR1 MNHEY and CDR2 SVGAGI come from the germline V gene. Trimming took 2 bases from V and 3 from J; bases not matched to a gene: 8.

CDR3 region: CSARDFGEQYF. For the CDR3, the DNA is TGCAGTGCTAGAGATTTTGGGGAGCAGTACTTC. V usage is TRBV20-1 and J usage is TRBJ2-7; D gene uncertain. V was cut by 0 bases and J by 7 bases, with 7 bases left in between. CDR3 size: 11 residues. In germline, CDR1 is DFQATT, CDR2 SNEGSKA (reference sequence).

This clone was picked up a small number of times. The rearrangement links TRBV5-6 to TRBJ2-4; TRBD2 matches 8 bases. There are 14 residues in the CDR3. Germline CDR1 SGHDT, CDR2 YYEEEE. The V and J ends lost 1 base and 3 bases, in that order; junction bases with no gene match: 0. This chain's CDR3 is CASSLSGGKNIQYF. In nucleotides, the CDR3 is TGTGCCAGCAGCTTGAGCGGGGGCAAAAACATTCAGTACTTC.

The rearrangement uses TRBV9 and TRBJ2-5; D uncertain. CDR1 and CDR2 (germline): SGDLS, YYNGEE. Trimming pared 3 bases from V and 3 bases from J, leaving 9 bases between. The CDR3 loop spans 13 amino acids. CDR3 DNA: TGTGCCAGCAGCGGGAGAGAGGAAGAGACCCAGTACTTC. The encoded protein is CASSGREEETQYF.

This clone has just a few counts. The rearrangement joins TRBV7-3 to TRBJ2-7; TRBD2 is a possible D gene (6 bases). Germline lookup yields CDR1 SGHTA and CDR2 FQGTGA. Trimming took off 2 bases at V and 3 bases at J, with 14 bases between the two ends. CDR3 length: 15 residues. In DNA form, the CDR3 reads TGTGCCAGCAGCTTAGCGAGCGGGTCCTACTACGAGCAGTACTTC. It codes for CASSLASGSYYEQYF.

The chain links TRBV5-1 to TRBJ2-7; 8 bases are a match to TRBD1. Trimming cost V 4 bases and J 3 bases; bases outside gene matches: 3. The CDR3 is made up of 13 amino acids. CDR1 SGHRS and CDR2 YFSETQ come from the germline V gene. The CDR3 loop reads CASSQDRVYEQYF. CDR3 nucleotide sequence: TGCGCCAGCAGCCAGGACAGGGTCTACGAGCAGTACTTC. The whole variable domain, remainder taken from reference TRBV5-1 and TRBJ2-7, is KAGVTQTPRYLIKTRGQQVTLSCSPISGHRSVSWYQQTPGQGLQFLFEYFSETQRNKGNFPGRFSGRQFSNSRSEMNVSTLELGDSALYLCASSQDRVYEQYFGPGTRLTVT.